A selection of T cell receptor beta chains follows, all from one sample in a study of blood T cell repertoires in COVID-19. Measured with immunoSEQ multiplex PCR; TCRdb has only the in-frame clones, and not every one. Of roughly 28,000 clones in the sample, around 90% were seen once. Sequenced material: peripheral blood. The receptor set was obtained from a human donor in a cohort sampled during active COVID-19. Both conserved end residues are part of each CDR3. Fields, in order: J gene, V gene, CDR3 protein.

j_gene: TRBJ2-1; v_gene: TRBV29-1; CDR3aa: CSVSSDGNEQFF
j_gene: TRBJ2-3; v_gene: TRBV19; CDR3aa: CASSGGGPSDTQYF
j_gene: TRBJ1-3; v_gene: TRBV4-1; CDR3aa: CASSQDMQGDSGNTIYF
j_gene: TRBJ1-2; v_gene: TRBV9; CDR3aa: CASSVDWGLNYGYTF
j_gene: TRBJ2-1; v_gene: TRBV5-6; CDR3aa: CASSFADSNEQFF
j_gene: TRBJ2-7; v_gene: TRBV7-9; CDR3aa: CASTFGTSGSYEQYF
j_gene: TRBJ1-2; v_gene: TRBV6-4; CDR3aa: CASSERTGRGGYTF
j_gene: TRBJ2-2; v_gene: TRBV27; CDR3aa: CASSFRGRTIGGELFF
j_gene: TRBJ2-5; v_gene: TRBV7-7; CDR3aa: CASSLAGGEGETQYF
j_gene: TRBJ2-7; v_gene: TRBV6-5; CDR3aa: CASSYSDSRSYEQYF
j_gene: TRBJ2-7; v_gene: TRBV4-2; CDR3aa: CASSQEGTVAYEQYF
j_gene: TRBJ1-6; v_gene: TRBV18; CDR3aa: CASSRDRNSPLHF
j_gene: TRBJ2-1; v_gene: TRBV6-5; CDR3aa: CASSYRGASGREKQFF
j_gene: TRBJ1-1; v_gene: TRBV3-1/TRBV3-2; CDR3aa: CASSLTGNTEAFF
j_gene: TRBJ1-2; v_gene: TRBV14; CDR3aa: CASSQADRVGGYTF
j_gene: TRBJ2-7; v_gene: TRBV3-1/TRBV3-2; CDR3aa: CASSPTGTTTSEQYF
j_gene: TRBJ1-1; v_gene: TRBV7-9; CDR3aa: CASSQWNTEAFF
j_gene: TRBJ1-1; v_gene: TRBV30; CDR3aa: CAWSQTENTEAFF
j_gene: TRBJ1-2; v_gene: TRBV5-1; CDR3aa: CASSAGGASGYTF
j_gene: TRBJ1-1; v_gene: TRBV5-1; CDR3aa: CASSLSVSGGPEAFF
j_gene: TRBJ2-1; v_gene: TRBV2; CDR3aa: CASSPLAEYNEQFF
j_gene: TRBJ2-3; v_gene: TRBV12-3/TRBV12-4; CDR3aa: CASSSGQLDTQYF
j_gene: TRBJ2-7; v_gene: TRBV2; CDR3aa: CASSFGLAFSYEQYF
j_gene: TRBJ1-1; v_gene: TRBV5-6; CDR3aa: CASSLGVQGEFSEAFF
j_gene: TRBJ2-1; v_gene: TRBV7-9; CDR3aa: CASSSGQGEQFF
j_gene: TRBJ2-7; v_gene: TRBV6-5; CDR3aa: CASSYSGFWSEQYF
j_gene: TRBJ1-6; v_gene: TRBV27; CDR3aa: CASSSRGGWTADNSPLHF
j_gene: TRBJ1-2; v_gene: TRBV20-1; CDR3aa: CSARDLQKYTF
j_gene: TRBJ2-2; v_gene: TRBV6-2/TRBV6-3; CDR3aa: CASSLYTGELFF
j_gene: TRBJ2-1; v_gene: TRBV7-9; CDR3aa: CASSLTPGQDYNEQFF
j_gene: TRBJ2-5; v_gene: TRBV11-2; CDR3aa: CASSLASGSGETQYF
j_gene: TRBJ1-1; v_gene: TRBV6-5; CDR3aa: CATSRQGNTEAFF
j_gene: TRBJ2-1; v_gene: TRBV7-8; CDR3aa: CASRPPQGARQGRSEQFF
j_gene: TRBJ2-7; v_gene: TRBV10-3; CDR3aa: CATGRGQGSYEQYF
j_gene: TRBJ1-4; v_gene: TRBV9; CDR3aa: CASSVGTGPKEKLFF
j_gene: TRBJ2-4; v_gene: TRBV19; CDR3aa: CASSIGSPWDTNLAKNIQYF
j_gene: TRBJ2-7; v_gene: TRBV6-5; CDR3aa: CAIQWGVQTYEQYF
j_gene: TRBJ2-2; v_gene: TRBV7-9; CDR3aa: CASSSDRDSNTGELFF
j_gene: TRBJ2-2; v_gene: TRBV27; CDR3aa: CASSFSAGGGGELFF
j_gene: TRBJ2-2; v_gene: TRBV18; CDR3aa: CASSPAKSNTGELFF
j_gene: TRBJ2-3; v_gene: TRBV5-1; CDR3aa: CASSLGGSTDTQYF
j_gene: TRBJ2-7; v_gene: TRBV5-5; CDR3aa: CASSWETSGRAGEQYF
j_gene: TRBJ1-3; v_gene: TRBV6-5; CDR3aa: CASTDILGHGNTIYF
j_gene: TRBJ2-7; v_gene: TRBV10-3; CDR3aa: CAIKTSGSYEQYF
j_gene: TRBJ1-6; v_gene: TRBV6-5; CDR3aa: CASSYSIGDYNSPLHF
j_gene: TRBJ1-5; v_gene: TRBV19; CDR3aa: CAIGQTSNQPQHF
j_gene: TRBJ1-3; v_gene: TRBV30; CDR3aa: CAWKPRQEFSGNTIYF
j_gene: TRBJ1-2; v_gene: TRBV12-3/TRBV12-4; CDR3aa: CASSSLDGYTF
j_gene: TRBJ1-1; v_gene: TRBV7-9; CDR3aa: CATTGTPLTEAFF
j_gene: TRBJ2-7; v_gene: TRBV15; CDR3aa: CATSRETGSMYEQYF
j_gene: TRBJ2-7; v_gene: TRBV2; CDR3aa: CASSPEGRYDEQYF
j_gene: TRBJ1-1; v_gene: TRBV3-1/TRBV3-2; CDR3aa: CASSQGSQGNTEAFF
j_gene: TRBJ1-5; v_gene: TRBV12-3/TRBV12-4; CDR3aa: CASSTNYQPQHF
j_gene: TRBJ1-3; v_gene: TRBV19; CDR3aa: CASCDRGYGNTIYF
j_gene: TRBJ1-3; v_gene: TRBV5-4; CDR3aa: CASSLGDRGIGNTIYF